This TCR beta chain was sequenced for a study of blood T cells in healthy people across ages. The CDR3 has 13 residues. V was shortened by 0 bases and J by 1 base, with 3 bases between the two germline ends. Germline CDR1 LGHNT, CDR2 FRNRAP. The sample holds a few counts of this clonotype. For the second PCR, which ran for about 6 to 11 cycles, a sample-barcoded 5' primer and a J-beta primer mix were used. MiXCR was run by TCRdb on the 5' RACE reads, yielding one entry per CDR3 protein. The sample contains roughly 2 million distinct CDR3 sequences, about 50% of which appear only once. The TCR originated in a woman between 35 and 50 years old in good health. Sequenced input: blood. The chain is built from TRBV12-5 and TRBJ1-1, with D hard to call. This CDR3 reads CASGLVRNTEAFF. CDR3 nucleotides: TGTGCTAGTGGTTTGGTACGGAACACTGAAGCTTTCTTT.